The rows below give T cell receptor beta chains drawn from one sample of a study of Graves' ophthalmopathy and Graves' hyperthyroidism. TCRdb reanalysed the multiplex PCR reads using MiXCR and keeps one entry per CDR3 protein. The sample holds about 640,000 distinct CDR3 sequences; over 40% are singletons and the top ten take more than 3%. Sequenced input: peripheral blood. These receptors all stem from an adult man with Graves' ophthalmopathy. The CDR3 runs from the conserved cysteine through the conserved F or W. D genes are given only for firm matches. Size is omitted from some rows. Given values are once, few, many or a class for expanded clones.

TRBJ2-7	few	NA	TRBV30	CAWSVTDGAYEQYF	TGTGCCTGGAGTGTGACGGACGGAGCCTACGAGCAGTACTTC
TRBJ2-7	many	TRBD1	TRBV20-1	CSALLPGQVSYEQYF	TGCAGTGCACTCTTGCCGGGACAGGTCTCCTACGAGCAGTACTTC
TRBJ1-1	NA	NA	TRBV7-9	CASNAHFNTEAFF	TGTGCCAGCAACGCACACTTTAACACTGAAGCTTTCTTT
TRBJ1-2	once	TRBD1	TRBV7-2	CASSVAGTAYGYTF	TGTGCCAGCAGCGTAGCCGGGACAGCCTATGGCTACACCTTC
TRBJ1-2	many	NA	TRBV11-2	CASSSRQAVFTF	TGTGCCAGCAGCTCTCGACAGGCCGTTTTCACCTTC
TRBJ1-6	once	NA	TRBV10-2	CASRVSTGVPLHF	TGCGCCAGCAGAGTCAGTACGGGAGTGCCCCTCCACTTT
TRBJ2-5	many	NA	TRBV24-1	CATSDLAVETQYF	TGTGCCACCAGTGATTTGGCGGTGGAGACCCAGTACTTC
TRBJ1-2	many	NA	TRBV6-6	CASRPGNFAGYTF	TGTGCCAGCAGGCCGGGAAACTTCGCAGGCTACACCTTC
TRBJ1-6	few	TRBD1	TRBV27	CASSFSADRERALHF	TGTGCCAGCAGTTTCTCCGCCGACAGGGAACGAGCCCTCCACTTT
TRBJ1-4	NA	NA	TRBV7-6	CASSPAANEKLFF	TGTGCCAGCAGCCCTGCGGCTAATGAAAAACTGTTTTTT
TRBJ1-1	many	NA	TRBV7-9	CASSLGLYEAFF	TGTGCCAGCAGCTTAGGCCTTTATGAAGCTTTCTTT
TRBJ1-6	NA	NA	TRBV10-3	CAISEGRSPLHF	TGTGCCATCAGTGAGGGCCGTTCACCCCTCCACTTT
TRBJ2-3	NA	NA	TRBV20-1	CSAREGDFSTDTQYF	TGCAGTGCTAGAGAAGGTGACTTCTCCACAGATACGCAGTATTTT
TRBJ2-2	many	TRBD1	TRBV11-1	CASSVDRVNTGELFF	TGTGCCAGCAGCGTCGACAGGGTCAACACCGGGGAGCTGTTTTTT
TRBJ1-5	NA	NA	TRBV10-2	CASSLGGEYSIQPQHF	TGCGCCAGCAGTCTGGGGGGGGAATATAGCATTCAGCCCCAGCATTTT
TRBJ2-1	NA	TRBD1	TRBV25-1	CASSPHGPGQGYSEQFF	TGTGCCAGCAGCCCCCACGGTCCGGGACAGGGCTACTCGGAGCAGTTCTTC
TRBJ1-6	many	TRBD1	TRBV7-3	CASSLTGQGYSPLHF	TGTGCCAGCAGCTTAACTGGACAGGGTTATTCACCCCTCCACTTT
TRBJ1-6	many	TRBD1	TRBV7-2	CASSLMSDRGRSPLHF	TGTGCCAGCAGCTTAATGTCTGACAGGGGGCGATCACCCCTCCACTTT
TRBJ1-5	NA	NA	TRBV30	CAWSPTGTNQPQHF	TGTGCCTGGAGTCCGACAGGAACGAATCAGCCCCAGCATTTT
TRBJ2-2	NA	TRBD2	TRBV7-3	CASSRTSGGPANTGELFF	TGTGCCAGCAGCCGGACTAGCGGGGGGCCCGCGAACACCGGGGAGCTGTTTTTT
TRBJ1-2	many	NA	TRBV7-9	CASSLETDYYGYTF	TGTGCCAGCAGCTTGGAGACAGACTACTATGGCTACACCTTC
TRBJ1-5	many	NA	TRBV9	CASSQGGGHNQPQHF	TGTGCCAGCAGCCAAGGTGGGGGCCACAATCAGCCCCAGCATTTT
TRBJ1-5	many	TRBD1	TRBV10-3	CAISGGTGDQPQHF	TGTGCCATCAGTGGAGGGACAGGGGACCAGCCCCAGCATTTT
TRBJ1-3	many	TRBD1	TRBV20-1	CSASVTGGGNTIYF	TGCAGTGCTAGCGTAACAGGGGGAGGAAACACCATATATTTT
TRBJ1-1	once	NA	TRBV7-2	CASSLAWRPGAFF	TGTGCCAGCAGCTTAGCGTGGAGACCTGGAGCTTTCTTT